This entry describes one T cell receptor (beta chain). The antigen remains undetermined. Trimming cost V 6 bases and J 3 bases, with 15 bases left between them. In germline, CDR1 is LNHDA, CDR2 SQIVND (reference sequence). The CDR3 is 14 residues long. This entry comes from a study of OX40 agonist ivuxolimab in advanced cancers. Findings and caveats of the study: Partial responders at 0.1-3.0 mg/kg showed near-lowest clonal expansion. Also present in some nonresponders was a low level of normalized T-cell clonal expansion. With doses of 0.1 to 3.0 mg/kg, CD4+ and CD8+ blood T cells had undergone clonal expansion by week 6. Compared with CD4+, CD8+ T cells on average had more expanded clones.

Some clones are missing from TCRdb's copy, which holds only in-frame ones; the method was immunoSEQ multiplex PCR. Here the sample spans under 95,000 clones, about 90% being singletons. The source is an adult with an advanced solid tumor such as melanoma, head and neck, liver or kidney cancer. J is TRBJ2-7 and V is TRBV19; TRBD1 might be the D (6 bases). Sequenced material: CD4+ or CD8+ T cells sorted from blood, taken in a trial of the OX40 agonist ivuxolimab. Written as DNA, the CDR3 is TGTGCCAGTAGCCCCGGACAGACCTACTACGAGCAGTACTTC. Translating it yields CASSPGQTYYEQYF.